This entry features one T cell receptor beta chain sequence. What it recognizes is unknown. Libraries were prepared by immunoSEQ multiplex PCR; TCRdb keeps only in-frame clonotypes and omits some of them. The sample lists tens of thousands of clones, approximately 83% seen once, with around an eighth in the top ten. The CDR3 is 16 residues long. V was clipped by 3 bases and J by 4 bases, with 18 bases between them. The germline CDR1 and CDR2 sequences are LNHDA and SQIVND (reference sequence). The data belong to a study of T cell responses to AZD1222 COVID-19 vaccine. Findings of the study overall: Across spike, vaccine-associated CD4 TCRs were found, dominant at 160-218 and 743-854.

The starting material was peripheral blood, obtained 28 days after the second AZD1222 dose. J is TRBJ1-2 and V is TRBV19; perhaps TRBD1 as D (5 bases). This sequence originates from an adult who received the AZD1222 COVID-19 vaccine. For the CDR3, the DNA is TGTGCCAGTAGTATTGGGGCAGGGAGGCCCCTCTATGGCTACACCTTC. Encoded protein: CASSIGAGRPLYGYTF.